Following are 8 T cell receptor beta chains from one sample sequenced in a study of control samples from healthy donors and cancer patients. The repertoire was sequenced with immunoSEQ multiplex PCR; TCRdb's copy has only in-frame clones and lacks some. The data show tens of thousands of clones, roughly 86% seen once. The sequenced sample was PBMCs. Every receptor here comes from a woman aged 55-75 years with lung cancer.

The chain couples TRBV11-2 to TRBJ2-1, with 9 bases lining up with TRBD2. CDR1 and CDR2 (germline): SGHAT, FQNNGV. J lost 8 bases, V lost 2 bases, and 10 bases had no gene match. This CDR3 is built from 16 residues. CDR3 sequence: CASSLWAGGELDEQFF. The CDR3 DNA reads TGTGCCAGCAGCTTATGGGCGGGGGGGGAGCTCGATGAGCAGTTCTTC.

J is TRBJ1-5 and V is TRBV28; D is unclear. V shed 2 bases and J shed 5 bases, with 1 base lying between them. Per germline, CDR1 MDHEN and CDR2 SYDVKM. CDR3 length: 11 residues. Here the CDR3 reads CASSLDQPQHF. The CDR3 DNA follows: TGTGCCAGCAGTTTAGATCAGCCCCAGCATTTT.

The rearrangement links TRBV30 to TRBJ1-2, with 11 nucleotides matching TRBD1. The CDR3 has 20 residues. Germline values: CDR1 GTSNPN, CDR2 SVGIG (reference sequence). Unmatched junction bases numbered 22, after V lost 3 bases and J lost 4 bases. The DNA for the CDR3 is TGTGCCTGGAGGACATTCGGACAGGGGGCGAAAGGAGGCCCTGGCTATGGCTACACCTTC. Protein product: CAWRTFGQGAKGGPGYGYTF. The entire variable domain, with the rest obtained from reference TRBV30 and TRBJ1-2, is as follows: SQTIHQWPATLVQPVGSPLSLECTVEGTSNPNLYWYRQAAGRGLQLLFYSVGIGQISSEVPQNLSASRPQDRQFILSSKKLLLSDSGFYLCAWRTFGQGAKGGPGYGYTFGSGTRLTVV.

The CDR3 sequence: CSARGSYEQYF. As DNA, the CDR3 is TGCAGTGCTAGAGGCTCCTACGAGCAGTACTTC. The chain links TRBV20-1 to TRBJ2-7; D not certain. V lost 1 base and J 0 bases, leaving 1 base between the germline ends. CDR1 and CDR2 (germline): DFQATT, SNEGSKA (reference sequence). This CDR3 is built from 11 residues.

This chain joins TRBV7-3 and TRBJ2-2, with 7 bases aligning to TRBD2. After removal of 0 bases from V and 3 bases from J, the junction contained 4 bases not matched to a gene. In germline, CDR1 is SGHTA, CDR2 FQGTGA. The CDR3 has 16 residues. The CDR3 sequence is CASSLTGTTYTGELFF. In nucleotides, the CDR3 is TGTGCCAGCAGCTTAACAGGGACTACCTACACCGGGGAGCTGTTTTTT. Full variable domain (rest looked up from reference TRBV7-3 and TRBJ2-2): GAGVSQTPSNKVTEKGKYVELRCDPISGHTALYWYRQSLGQGPEFLIYFQGTGAADDSGLPNDRFFAVRPEGSVSTLKIQRTERGDSAVYLCASSLTGTTYTGELFFGEGSRLTVL.

This rearrangement joins TRBV9 to TRBJ2-7; 7 bases map to TRBD2. After removal of 0 bases from V and 2 bases from J, the junction contained 5 bases not matched to a gene. This CDR3 is 15 amino acids long. CDR1 is SGDLS and CDR2 is YYNGEE in the germline V gene. The DNA of the CDR3 is TGTGCCAGCAGCGTAGATCCGGGGGGAACCTACGAGCAGTACTTC. Its protein is CASSVDPGGTYEQYF.

The chain uses TRBV2 and TRBJ2-3; D unclear. The CDR3 spans 12 residues. Trimming removed 5 bases at V and 0 bases at J, with 3 bases between. The V gene's germline CDR1 is SNHLY and CDR2 FYNNEI. CDR3 sequence (DNA): TGTGCCAGCAGTAGGAGCACAGATACGCAGTATTTT. It is translated as CASSRSTDTQYF. Supplemented by reference TRBV2 and TRBJ2-3, the full variable domain reads EPEVTQTPSHQVTQMGQEVILRCVPISNHLYFYWYRQILGQKVEFLVSFYNNEISEKSEIFDDQFSVERPDGSNFTLKIRSTKLEDSAMYFCASSRSTDTQYFGPGTRLTVL.

The chain links TRBV5-1 to TRBJ2-1, with TRBD2 matching 8 bases. The length of the CDR3 is 16 residues. The junction had 8 bases not matched to a gene; V was cut back by 4 bases and J by 2 bases. Germline CDR1 and CDR2: SGHRS and YFSETQ. The DNA of the CDR3 is TGCGCCAGCAGCCCAGGGACGGGGGGGCCCTACAATGAGCAGTTCTTC. It specifies CASSPGTGGPYNEQFF. Combining the CDR3 with reference TRBV5-1 and TRBJ2-1 gives the whole variable domain KAGVTQTPRYLIKTRGQQVTLSCSPISGHRSVSWYQQTPGQGLQFLFEYFSETQRNKGNFPGRFSGRQFSNSRSEMNVSTLELGDSALYLCASSPGTGGPYNEQFFGPGTRLTVL.